This TCR beta chain was sequenced for a study of OX40 agonist ivuxolimab in advanced cancers. Overall study findings and caveats: No antigen was identified for the clonally expanded peripheral T cells.

Remarks on this clone: The antigen is unknown.

The CDR3 contains 16 residues. Trimming removed 4 bases from V and 4 bases from J; junction bases left unmatched: 6. CDR1 is SGHTA and CDR2 is FQGTGA in the germline V gene. Here immunoSEQ multiplex PCR was the method, and the copy in TCRdb shows in-frame clones only, minus some. The sample shows 65,000 to 75,000 clones, 70% to 90% of them seen only once. This rearrangement joins TRBV7-3 to TRBJ2-3; 12 bases line up with TRBD2. The sample consisted of CD4+ or CD8+ T cells sorted from blood, taken in a trial of the OX40 agonist ivuxolimab. This clonotype originated in an adult with an advanced solid tumor such as melanoma, head and neck, liver or kidney cancer. CDR3 protein: CASSSSLAGGADTQYF. CDR3 DNA: TGTGCCAGCAGCTCCTCCCTAGCGGGGGGGGCAGATACGCAGTATTTT. Variable domain in full (rest from reference TRBV7-3 and TRBJ2-3): GAGVSQTPSNKVTEKGKYVELRCDPISGHTALYWYRQSLGQGPEFLIYFQGTGAADDSGLPNDRFFAVRPEGSVSTLKIQRTERGDSAVYLCASSSSLAGGADTQYFGPGTRLTVL.